What follows is one T cell receptor (beta chain) and its context. The antigen remains undetermined. This specimen belongs to a study of T-cell memory formation after mild COVID-19. Study-level findings and limits: Later expanders leaned CD4+, whereas day 15 to 85 contracting clones were balanced CD4/CD8. Several responding clones turned up in pre-infection memory, indicating that cross-reactive memory may have taken part.

Germline CDR1 LNHDA, CDR2 SQIVND (reference sequence). The CDR3 has 15 amino acids. V shed 5 bases and J 1 base; nucleotides not matched to a gene: 5. MiXCR, applied by TCRdb to the 5' RACE reads, yields one record per CDR3 protein. Of under 400,000 distinct CDR3 sequences in the sample, approximately 27% are singletons; the top ten hold approximately 13%. Sequenced: PBMCs or a T cell subset sorted from them (not recorded which). The source of this sequence is an adult woman who had mild COVID-19 (a few samples of this study predate the infection). Cell type and time point are not known. V usage is TRBV19 and J usage is TRBJ1-5; 7 bases are shared with TRBD1. The CDR3 sequence is CASSLDRMSNQPQHF. The DNA of the CDR3 is TGTGCCAGTAGTCTGGACAGGATGAGCAATCAGCCCCAGCATTTT.